This T cell receptor (beta chain) is drawn from a study of shared clonotypes between healthy human individuals. The naive CD8 population came from CD45RO-negative cells selected for CCR7, without terminally differentiated effector memory CD45RA+ cells. The CDR3 spans 14 residues. CDR1 is MNHEY and CDR2 is SVGAGI in the germline V gene. After removal of 9 bases from V and 2 bases from J, the junction contained 8 bases not matched to a gene. Roughly 200 ng DNA, about 33,000 T cell genomes, went into each sorted-subset replicate PCR. Using immunoSEQ multiplex PCR, the repertoire was profiled, and TCRdb retains in-frame clones only, with some absent. The table records around 1.9 million clones, just over 90% of them present only once.

The sequencing input was naive CD8+ T cells from PBMCs. The rearrangement uses TRBV6-5 and TRBJ2-3; TRBD1 matches 7 bases. The TCR sequence derives from a young man in good health. Some clones in this sample may be carry-over from other donors' samples. CDR3 DNA sequence: TGTGCCAGTCGTCCTGGGACAGCCACAGATACGCAGTATTTT. Its translation: CASRPGTATDTQYF.